A single sample gave rise to the 10 T cell receptor beta chains below, sequenced in a study of esophageal squamous cell carcinoma under preoperative chemotherapy. Sample time point: before preoperative PTX-NDP chemotherapy. TCRdb called the PCR reads again in MiXCR, with one record for every CDR3 protein. The sample has roughly 30,000 distinct CDR3 sequences; under 60% are singletons. This material was obtained from a patient given preoperative chemotherapy. Receptor source: a human donor with esophageal squamous cell carcinoma. The donor label of this sample is uncertain.

Regarding this clonotype: Being one base from a much bigger clone, this may be a read error. The chain employs TRBV12-5 and TRBJ2-1; D uncertain. The DNA end is a closer match to TRBJ2-7, so the J assignment may be wrong. This CDR3 is 12 amino acids long. Germline CDR1 is LGHNT and CDR2 is FRNRAP. CDR3 protein: CASGSISTEQYF. The DNA for the CDR3 is TGTGCTAGTGGTTCGATAAGCACTGAGCAGTACTTC.

This clonotype was recorded a few times. The chain is built from TRBV5-1 and TRBJ2-5; 14 bases are shared with TRBD2. The CDR3 is 16 amino acids. CDR1 SGHRS and CDR2 YFSETQ come from the germline V gene. With V trimmed by 2 bases and J by 4 bases, 4 bases remained unmatched. The CDR3 spells CASSLRTSGRRETQYF. Here the CDR3 DNA reads TGCGCCAGCAGCTTAAGGACTAGCGGGAGGAGAGAGACCCAGTACTTC.

The chain combines TRBV27 with TRBJ2-7, with D maybe TRBD2 (6 bases). The J call could be wrong; TRBJ2-1 is a better fit for the DNA end. The germline V gene has CDR1 MNHEY and CDR2 SMNVEV (reference sequence). This CDR3 spans 15 amino acids. DNA for the CDR3: TGTGCCAGCAGTTTAGGTAGCGGTTCGTACAATGAGCAGTTCTTC. It specifies CASSLGSGSYNEQFF.

J is TRBJ2-7 and V is TRBV7-2, with D perhaps TRBD2 (6 bases). The CDR3 is 16 amino acids. Per the germline V gene, CDR1 is SGHTA and CDR2 is FQGNSA. V dropped 5 bases and J dropped 7 bases, with 24 bases sitting between them. The CDR3, as DNA: TGTGCCAGCAGCCCCTGGGACTGGGGTGTCTTTAGAGAGCAGTACTTC. Translation gives CASSPWDWGVFREQYF.

The table lists this clonotype with many counts. J is TRBJ1-2 and V is TRBV6-5, with a possible D match to TRBD1 (6 bases). V shed 0 bases and J shed 5 bases, with 16 bases lying between them. The CDR3 runs 16 residues. Germline V lookup: CDR1 MNHEY, CDR2 SVGAGI. The CDR3 region has the DNA TGTGCCAGCAGTTACTCCCCGGACAGATCACAATATGGCTACACCTTC. It yields the protein CASSYSPDRSQYGYTF.

The chain is built from TRBV4-2 and TRBJ2-3; the D is unclear. Trimming shortened V by 0 bases and J by 4 bases, and 5 bases separated the two germline ends. Germline values: CDR1 LGHNA, CDR2 YNFKEQ. This CDR3 region has 13 residues. CDR3 protein: CASSQDHPDTQYF. In DNA, the CDR3 is TGTGCCAGCAGCCAAGATCATCCAGATACGCAGTATTTT.

This clonotype was detected only a few times. The chain has TRBV5-6 and TRBJ2-3; the D is unclear. Germline values: CDR1 SGHDT, CDR2 YYEEEE. The CDR3 is made up of 13 amino acids. V dropped 2 bases and J dropped 5 bases, with 9 bases sitting between them. CDR3 sequence: CASSFQARDTQYF. The CDR3 nucleotides are TGTGCCAGCAGCTTCCAGGCGAGAGATACGCAGTATTTT. Drawing the rest from reference TRBV5-6 and TRBJ2-3, the complete variable domain is DAGVTQSPTHLIKTRGQQVTLRCSPKSGHDTVSWYQQALGQGPQFIFQYYEEEERQRGNFPDRFSGHQFPNYSSELNVNALLLGDSALYLCASSFQARDTQYFGPGTRLTVL.

The chain combines TRBV5-6 with TRBJ2-1, with D possibly being TRBD1 (5 bases). The V end lost 0 bases, the J end lost 8 bases, and 6 bases lay between the germline ends. Germline CDR1 and CDR2: SGHDT and YYEEEE. The CDR3 runs 12 residues. DNA of the CDR3: TGTGCCAGCAGCTTGGTAGGGGATGAGCAGTTCTTC. This gives the protein CASSLVGDEQFF.

This clonotype was counted at least ten times. V is TRBV7-6 and J is TRBJ2-1, with D unresolved. The V and J ends lost 5 bases and 10 bases respectively, with 18 bases between them. The CDR3 has 14 amino acids. Germline CDR1 SGHVS, CDR2 FNYEAQ. The chain's CDR3 is CASSPTARTEEQFF. In nucleotides, the CDR3 is TGTGCCAGCAGCCCCACGGCGAGAACTGAGGAGCAGTTCTTC.

Worth noting for this clonotype: The CDR3 does not end in the conserved phenylalanine or tryptophan, so this is likely a read error. The limits of the CDR3 on the DNA are not certain, so only TCRdb's listed CDR3 is given. J is TRBJ2-5 and V is TRBV7-3; the tabulated D call, TRBD2, remains unverified against the DNA. Both ends counted, the CDR3 spans 15 residues. Germline loops: CDR1 SGHTA, CDR2 FQGTGA. CDR3 amino acids: CASSPVGVGGETQHL.